The next 27 T cell receptor beta chains were all read from a single sample in a study of blood T cell repertoires in COVID-19. The repertoire was sequenced with immunoSEQ multiplex PCR; TCRdb's copy has only in-frame clones and lacks some. The sample holds around 40,000 clones, about 87% seen once. Sequenced: peripheral blood. Source of these receptors: a man between 45 and 60 years old with active or convalescent COVID-19.

This clone has only one observation. The chain joins TRBV29-1 to TRBJ1-1, with no clear D. CDR1 and CDR2 (germline): SQVTM, ANQGSEA. This CDR3 is built from 14 residues. V was pared by 8 bases and J by 0 bases, with 16 bases between. The CDR3 DNA follows: TGCAGCCTTAGGAGGTTTGGGATGAACACTGAAGCTTTCTTT. The encoded protein is CSLRRFGMNTEAFF.

CDR3 sequence reads: CASSDSTGAHPYEQYV. The CDR3 region has the DNA TGTGCCAGCAGTGACTCGACAGGGGCCCATCCCTACGAGCAGTACGTC. The rearrangement uses TRBV6-4 and TRBJ2-7, with 8 positions matching TRBD1. The CDR3 is 16 amino acids. From germline, CDR1 is MRHNA and CDR2 SNTAGT. The ends lost 0 bases at V and 2 bases at J; junction bases unmatched: 6.

This clone was detected once. CDR3 sequence: CATSDLGRTVYTF. Here the CDR3 DNA reads TGTGCCACCAGTGATTTGGGGCGGACTGTCTACACCTTC. This sequence joins TRBV24-1 and TRBJ1-2; D unclear. Germline assignment: CDR1 KGHDR and CDR2 SFDVKD. Trimming removed 0 bases from V and 10 bases from J, with 11 bases in between. The CDR3 runs 13 residues.

The chain links TRBV4-1 to TRBJ2-1; D perhaps matches TRBD1 (6 bases). Germline lookup yields CDR1 MGHRA and CDR2 YSYEKL. The CDR3 has 15 residues. Trimming left V 4 bases short and J 8 bases short, with 18 bases between. Written as DNA, the CDR3 is TGCGCCAGCAGCCCCTCAACCGGGACACTGGATGAGCAGTTCTTC. It encodes CASSPSTGTLDEQFF.

The J gene is TRBJ2-5, the V gene TRBV12-3 or TRBV12-4, with D unclear. This CDR3 is built from 11 residues. Trimming cost V 3 bases and J 5 bases, with 4 bases left between them. DNA for the CDR3: TGTGCCAGCAGTTTGAGTGAGACCCAGTACTTC. Its protein is CASSLSETQYF.

The chain uses TRBV10-3 and TRBJ2-7, with D maybe TRBD2 (6 bases). This CDR3 is 15 amino acids long. The germline V gene has CDR1 ENHRY and CDR2 SYGVKD. Trimming took off 3 bases at V and 3 bases at J, with 15 bases between the two ends. CDR3 region: CAISEPGGRYYEQYF. In DNA form, the CDR3 reads TGTGCCATCAGTGAACCCGGAGGGAGATACTACGAGCAGTACTTC.

The CDR3 nucleotides read TGTGCCTGGAGTTTCAGGGGGAGTGGGCCCCAGCATTTT. It encodes CAWSFRGSGPQHF. The chain combines TRBV30 with TRBJ1-5; 7 nucleotides align to TRBD1. V gave up 2 bases and J gave up 9 bases; unmatched junction bases: 7. This CDR3 has 13 residues. From germline, CDR1 is GTSNPN and CDR2 SVGIG (reference sequence).

This clone was counted between two and nine times. The chain combines TRBV6-5 with TRBJ2-7; tentative D call: TRBD2 (5 bases). V gave up 7 bases and J gave up 2 bases, with 12 bases separating them. CDR1 is MNHEY and CDR2 is SVGAGI in the germline V gene. The CDR3 has 13 residues. In DNA, the CDR3 is TGTGCCAGCACGACCGGGATGACCTACGAGCAGTACTTC. Translation: CASTTGMTYEQYF.

The chain has TRBV3-1 (or the pseudogene TRBV3-2) and TRBJ1-1; 7 bases fit TRBD1. Per germline, CDR1 LGHDT and CDR2 YNNKEL (reference sequence). V lost 3 bases to trimming and J lost 10 bases; unmatched junction nucleotides: 11. The CDR3 is 14 residues long. The CDR3 region has the DNA TGTGCCAGCAGCCACCCCACACGGGACAGAAGAGCTTTCTTT. Translating it yields CASSHPTRDRRAFF.

The chain is built from TRBV28 and TRBJ1-5, with a tentative D call TRBD1 (5 bases). Germline CDR1 reads MDHEN; CDR2 reads SYDVKM. The CDR3 contains 18 residues. The V end was cut by 8 bases, the J end by 0 bases, with 23 bases between. In DNA form, the CDR3 reads TGTGCCAGCGGGCAGGGCCTCTTTATAATTCATAGCAATCAGCCCCAGCATTTT. It specifies CASGQGLFIIHSNQPQHF.

Only a few counts were recorded for this clone. V usage is TRBV5-6 and J usage is TRBJ1-2, with TRBD1 matching over 7 bases. The CDR3 length is 15 residues. CDR1 and CDR2 (germline): SGHDT, YYEEEE. V lost 5 bases to trimming and J lost 4 bases; unmatched junction nucleotides: 11. The CDR3 region has the DNA TGTGCCAGCAGAAGGGGACAGATGGCCAGCTATGGCTACACCTTC. Its protein product is CASRRGQMASYGYTF.

This chain uses TRBV27 with TRBJ1-2, with D perhaps matching TRBD1 (5 bases). The CDR3 contains 13 residues. Trimming shortened V by 4 bases and J by 2 bases, and 8 bases separated the two germline ends. Germline CDR1 MNHEY, CDR2 SMNVEV (reference sequence). The CDR3 is CASSSRENYGYTF. CDR3 sequence (DNA): TGTGCCAGCAGTTCCAGGGAAAACTATGGCTACACCTTC.

J is TRBJ1-5 and V is TRBV19; D gene ambiguous. Germline values: CDR1 LNHDA, CDR2 SQIVND (reference sequence). V was trimmed by 3 bases and J by 7 bases, leaving 10 bases between them. The CDR3 length is 13 residues. The CDR3 coding sequence is TGTGCCAGTAGTATTATGGGCGAACAGCCCCAGCATTTT. Its translation is CASSIMGEQPQHF.

The CDR3 nucleotides read TGTGCCAGCAGCGTAGACCCCACCGCGGGACAGCCCTATGGCTACACCTTC. This sequence encodes CASSVDPTAGQPYGYTF. The gene calls are TRBV9 and TRBJ1-2; 7 bases map to TRBD1. This CDR3 comprises 17 residues. Germline CDR1 is SGDLS and CDR2 is YYNGEE. J gave up 4 bases and V 0 bases, and 12 bases lay outside the gene matches.

The chain uses TRBV6-6 and TRBJ2-3, with 7 bases that match TRBD1. Germline V gives CDR1 MNHNY, CDR2 SVGAGI (reference sequence). V lost 5 bases, J lost 6 bases, and 11 bases stayed unmatched. The CDR3 spans 15 residues. The CDR3 region is CASSLGTALGDTQYF. The DNA for the CDR3 is TGTGCCAGCAGTCTCGGGACAGCCCTTGGGGATACGCAGTATTTT.

This chain connects TRBV9 to TRBJ2-7, with 9 bases matching TRBD1. The length of the CDR3 is 15 residues. V lost 3 bases, J lost 3 bases, and 7 bases stayed unmatched. Germline lookup yields CDR1 SGDLS and CDR2 YYNGEE. The CDR3 region has the DNA TGTGCCAGCAGCGAAGGGACAGGGTTTTTCTACGAGCAGTACTTC. Translating gives CASSEGTGFFYEQYF.

The chain is built from TRBV5-1 and TRBJ2-5; 8 nucleotides line up with TRBD1. The CDR3 contains 15 residues. The V gene end was trimmed by 3 bases and the J gene end by 2 bases; junction bases not matched to a gene: 6. Germline-derived CDR1 and CDR2 are SGHRS and YFSETQ. In DNA, the CDR3 is TGCGCCAGCAGCTCAACGGGACAGGAACAAGAGACCCAGTACTTC. This codes for CASSSTGQEQETQYF.

The chain couples TRBV10-2 to TRBJ1-1; D might be TRBD1 (5 bases). Germline V gene sequence: CDR1 WSHSY, CDR2 SAAADI. This CDR3 spans 15 amino acids. V was cut by 7 bases and J by 3 bases, with 18 bases left in between. CDR3 protein: CASTSPGLGYTEAFF. The CDR3 nucleotides read TGCGCCAGCACCTCTCCAGGGCTGGGTTACACTGAAGCTTTCTTT.

V is TRBV6-5 and J is TRBJ2-1, with D possibly being TRBD1 (5 bases). Germline V gives CDR1 MNHEY, CDR2 SVGAGI. The ends were cut back, 6 bases at V and 0 bases at J, with 12 bases in the middle. This CDR3 region has 15 residues. The CDR3: CASSKQDLSYNEQFF. Here the CDR3 DNA reads TGTGCCAGCAGCAAACAGGACCTCTCCTACAATGAGCAGTTCTTC.

The V gene is TRBV11-2, the J gene TRBJ2-1; tentatively, D is TRBD1 or TRBD2 (7 bases each). The CDR3 length is 16 residues. Germline V gene sequence: CDR1 SGHAT, CDR2 FQNNGV. The ends were cut back, 5 bases at V and 0 bases at J, with 14 bases in the middle. The CDR3 loop reads CASSLGGGSSYNEQFF. The CDR3 DNA is TGTGCCAGCAGCCTAGGGGGCGGGAGCTCCTACAATGAGCAGTTCTTC.

V usage is TRBV5-3 and J usage is TRBJ1-5, with D hard to call. TRBV5-3 is an ORF, and what it does is uncertain. The CDR3 has 17 amino acids. V dropped 3 bases and J dropped 2 bases, with 18 bases sitting between them. The chain's CDR3 is CARSSGRIQNRNQPQHF. CDR3 in DNA: TGTGCCAGAAGCTCTGGCAGGATACAGAATCGCAATCAGCCCCAGCATTTT.

V usage is TRBV5-4 and J usage is TRBJ2-1; the D is unclear. This CDR3 is built from 12 residues. Looked up from germline, CDR1 is SGHNT and CDR2 is YYREEE (reference sequence). V lost 2 bases to trimming and J lost 3 bases, with 3 bases between them. The CDR3 reads CASSFIYNEQFF. CDR3 sequence (DNA): TGTGCCAGCAGCTTTATCTACAATGAGCAGTTCTTC. Full variable domain (missing parts from reference TRBV5-4 and TRBJ2-1): ETGVTQSPTHLIKTRGQQVTLRCSSQSGHNTVSWYQQALGQGPQFIFQYYREEENGRGNFPPRFSGLQFPNYSSELNVNALELDDSALYLCASSFIYNEQFFGPGTRLTVL.

The rearrangement links TRBV27 to TRBJ2-5; 10 positions match TRBD1. V was pared by 5 bases and J by 5 bases, with 8 bases of the junction left unmatched. The CDR3 runs to 15 residues. CDR1 MNHEY and CDR2 SMNVEV come from the germline V gene (reference sequence). The CDR3 loop reads CASSPGDRGGETQYF. The CDR3 bases are TGTGCCAGCAGTCCGGGGGACAGGGGAGGGGAGACCCAGTACTTC.

This chain's CDR3 is CASSPATSGYGYTF. Written as DNA, the CDR3 is TGTGCCAGCAGTCCCGCGACGTCAGGGTACGGCTACACCTTC. The chain employs TRBV28 and TRBJ1-2, with a weak D call TRBD1 (5 bases). V was shortened by 5 bases and J by 8 bases, with 18 bases between the two germline ends. Germline-derived CDR1 and CDR2 are MDHEN and SYDVKM. The CDR3 length is 14 residues.

This clone was detected only a few times. This chain joins TRBV12-3 or TRBV12-4 and TRBJ1-5; D may be TRBD1 (6 bases). V was trimmed by 6 bases and J by 0 bases, leaving 6 bases between them. This CDR3 spans 13 amino acids. The CDR3 reads CASRTGSNQPQHF. CDR3 DNA sequence: TGTGCCAGCAGGACAGGTAGCAATCAGCCCCAGCATTTT.

V usage is TRBV28 and J usage is TRBJ2-7; D gene uncertain. Per germline, CDR1 MDHEN and CDR2 SYDVKM. Deletions cut 8 bases from V and 7 bases from J, with 12 bases between. The length of the CDR3 is 11 residues. CDR3 amino acids: CASQSSREQYV. The CDR3 DNA follows: TGTGCCAGCCAGAGTTCGAGGGAGCAGTACGTC.

This clone was seen more than once but under ten times. The gene calls are TRBV7-2 and TRBJ1-5; tentative D call: TRBD1 (5 bases). V was pared by 5 bases and J by 2 bases, with 13 bases between. CDR3 length equals 15 residues. Germline CDR1 reads SGHTA; CDR2 reads FQGNSA. Here the CDR3 reads CASSAQAAGNQPQHF. The CDR3 bases are TGTGCCAGCAGCGCACAGGCGGCAGGCAATCAGCCCCAGCATTTT.